The following is a T cell receptor beta chain sequence with its context. This clone came up a few times. Its cognate antigen has yet to be identified. Base qualities are not recorded, but no much larger clone differs from it by a single base. This record belongs to a study of blood T cell repertoires in COVID-19 (dated by TCRdb to about 2020). In terms of the full investigation: Samples covering the acute and convalescent phases of COVID-19 were provided by collaborators in the United States, Italy and Spain. A de-identified subject ID, COVID-19 status, age in years and sex were almost always included in the sample metadata. The material from the prospective study consisted of cDNA or gDNA derived from T cells, B-cell-depleted T cells, or PBMCs. Samples came from the ongoing ImmuneRACE study (first 160 participants) plus 1,254 subjects from 6 global collaborators. The repertoires were made available in a free public database intended to serve as a resource for research on the immune response to SARS-CoV-2. Subjects who had been exposed to COVID-19, were actively infected with it, or had recovered from it provided the deeply sampled blood TCRbeta repertoires that made up the dataset. Where available, HLA class I and class II types were taken from metadata supplied by the sample provider and were not determined by assay-based typing.

On the study overall, not on this receptor specifically: How much clinical and demographic metadata was included differed by source and by participant, and the metadata was provided uncurated.

Trimming takes 4 bases from V and 4 bases from J, and the germline ends sit 8 bases apart. The germline V gene gives CDR1 as SGHDN and CDR2 as FVKESK. The CDR3, cysteine through phenylalanine, is 13 amino acids long. CDR3 DNA is the only sequence kept; it has 39 bases, read in frame from the first base. The immunoSEQ Assay, a bias-controlled multiplex PCR, was used to amplify TCRbeta CDR3 regions from genomic DNA. In the source study's methods: The number of nucleated cells in each sample was estimated by amplification of reference gene primers within the assay. Sequence reads were collapsed and filtered to measure the absolute abundance of every unique TCRbeta CDR3 rearrangement. Productive Simpson clonality was computed per sample as the square root of Simpson's diversity index over productive rearrangements. This is the immuneACCESS table as TCRdb keeps it, with only in-frame sequences that have V and J called. A part of the clones is gone; compared with another copy, unresolved V genes explain less than half, and the rest is unexplained. The D gene and trimming were derived from the DNA, and the V and J assignments and clone size from that table. The sample data list under 300,000 clones, and roughly 82% of these were observed just once. The top ten hold 4.5% to 6% of the sample.

Collaborating institutions collected whole blood in K2EDTA tubes following their own protocols. For TCRbeta analysis, collaborator samples were shipped as frozen whole blood, as isolated PBMCs, or as DNA extracted from either sample type. This chain is built from TRBV14 and TRBJ1-5; the D gene is perhaps TRBD1, on 6 matching bases. What was sequenced was peripheral blood. This TCR derives from an elderly woman with active or convalescent COVID-19. The CDR3 corresponds to CASSPGENQPQHF. In nucleotides, the sequence is TGTGCCAGCAGCCCAGGGGAAAATCAGCCCCAGCATTTT.